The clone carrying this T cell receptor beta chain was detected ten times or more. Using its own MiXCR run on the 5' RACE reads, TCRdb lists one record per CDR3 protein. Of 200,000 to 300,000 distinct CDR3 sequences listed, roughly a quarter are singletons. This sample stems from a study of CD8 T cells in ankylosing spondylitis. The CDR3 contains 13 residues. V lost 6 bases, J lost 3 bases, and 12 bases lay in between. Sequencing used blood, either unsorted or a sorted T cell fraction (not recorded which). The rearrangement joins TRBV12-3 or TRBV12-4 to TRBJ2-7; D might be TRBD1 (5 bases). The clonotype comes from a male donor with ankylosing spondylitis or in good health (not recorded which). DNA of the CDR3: TGTGCCAGCAGGTTCACAGGTAGCTACGAGCAGTACTTC. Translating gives CASRFTGSYEQYF.